One and the same sample provided the 9 T cell receptor beta chains below, sequenced in a study of CD8 T cells in ankylosing spondylitis. Their cognate antigens are unknown. The study, taken as a whole, reports: It appeared that ankylosing spondylitis blood was characterized by a TCR beta motif of several highly homologous variants.

From the 5' RACE reads, TCRdb called clonotypes with MiXCR, one entry per CDR3 protein. Here the sample spans hundreds of thousands of distinct CDR3 sequences, roughly 12% being singletons. Specimen: blood, either unsorted or a sorted T cell fraction (not recorded which). These receptors all stem from a male donor with ankylosing spondylitis.

The chain uses TRBV20-1 and TRBJ1-5; possibly TRBD1 for D (6 bases). Deletions cut 7 bases from V and 0 bases from J, with 19 bases between. The CDR3 sequence is 16 residues long. CDR1 is DFQATT, CDR2 SNEGSKA, per germline (reference sequence). CDR3 bases: TGCAGTGTTTCCTCTTTGCTAGGGGGTAGCAATCAGCCCCAGCATTTT. Amino acids: CSVSSLLGGSNQPQHF.

The chain combines TRBV6-2 or TRBV6-3 with TRBJ2-5, with 11 positions matching TRBD1. Trimming cost V 5 bases and J 5 bases; bases outside gene matches: 10. In germline, CDR1 is MNHEY, CDR2 SVGEGT. The CDR3 is 16 amino acids. For the CDR3, the DNA is TGTGCCAGCAGTCCCCGGACAGGGGGCGTTGGGGAGACCCAGTACTTC. Amino acid sequence: CASSPRTGGVGETQYF.

The rearrangement uses TRBV27 and TRBJ2-6; tentative D call: TRBD1 (6 bases). The CDR3 is 16 residues long. Germline lookup yields CDR1 MNHEY and CDR2 SMNVEV (reference sequence). V dropped 5 bases and J dropped 2 bases, with 13 bases sitting between them. Here the CDR3 reads CASSPIAGAGANVLTF. The CDR3 DNA sequence: TGTGCCAGCAGTCCAATTGCAGGGGCTGGGGCCAACGTCCTGACTTTC.

This rearrangement joins TRBV20-1 to TRBJ2-7, with a weak D call TRBD1 (5 bases). There are 12 residues in the CDR3. The ends were cut back, 5 bases at V and 5 bases at J, with 13 bases in the middle. Per the germline V gene, CDR1 is DFQATT and CDR2 is SNEGSKA (reference sequence). Here the CDR3 reads CSAAGSRNEQYF. The CDR3 DNA sequence: TGCAGTGCTGCAGGGTCTCGGAACGAGCAGTACTTC.

This clonotype was counted many times. The chain uses TRBV5-4 and TRBJ2-4; possible D gene TRBD2, 6 bases. V lost 2 bases, J lost 3 bases, and 12 bases lay in between. This CDR3 region has 15 residues. Germline-derived CDR1 and CDR2 are SGHNT and YYREEE (reference sequence). CDR3: CASSFDSTSKNIQYF. CDR3 bases: TGTGCCAGCAGCTTCGACTCGACTAGCAAAAACATTCAGTACTTC.

This clonotype was observed at least ten times. The V and J genes are TRBV10-3 and TRBJ1-1; D ambiguous. The CDR3 totals 14 residues. Trimming cost V 3 bases and J 2 bases, with 10 bases left between them. Germline V gene sequence: CDR1 ENHRY, CDR2 SYGVKD. The CDR3: CAISDNRINTEAFF. CDR3 nucleotides: TGTGCCATCAGTGACAACAGAATAAACACTGAAGCTTTCTTT.

This chain joins TRBV12-3 or TRBV12-4 and TRBJ2-3; perhaps TRBD2 as D (6 bases). The length of the CDR3 is 15 residues. V shed 6 bases and J shed 0 bases, with 13 bases lying between them. CDR3 sequence: CASSPSDSSTDTQYF. CDR3 DNA sequence: TGTGCCAGCAGCCCTAGCGACAGTAGCACAGATACGCAGTATTTT.

The chain has TRBV5-1 and TRBJ2-1; TRBD2 agrees at 7 bases. The germline CDR1 and CDR2 sequences are SGHRS and YFSETQ. Trimming cost V 6 bases and J 0 bases; bases outside gene matches: 6. This CDR3 has 15 residues. The CDR3: CASTPGGISYNEQFF. For the CDR3, the DNA is TGCGCCAGCACCCCCGGGGGGATCTCCTACAATGAGCAGTTCTTC.

The table lists this clonotype with many counts. This chain connects TRBV28 to TRBJ2-1, with 9 positions matching TRBD2. V lost 3 bases and J lost 7; bases outside the gene matches: 7. The CDR3 is made up of 15 amino acids. The germline gives CDR1 MDHEN, CDR2 SYDVKM. CDR3 DNA sequence: TGTGCCAGCAGTTTGTCGCTAGCGGGAATGAATGAGCAGTTCTTC. It specifies CASSLSLAGMNEQFF.